This T cell receptor (beta chain) emerged from a study of blood T cell repertoires in COVID-19. Study overall: Acute-phase and convalescent COVID-19 samples originated in the United States, Italy and Spain.

Per the original data handling: Amplification of reference gene primers provided the estimated nucleated cell counts. The data were produced by immunoSEQ multiplex PCR, yet TCRdb's version contains in-frame clones alone and is incomplete. V and J calls and clone size follow that table, whereas D and trimming were derived from the DNA. The data contain some 70,000 clones, roughly four fifths of them singletons. V lost 2 bases and J lost 6, with 5 bases in between. There are 11 residues in the CDR3. CDR1 KGHSH and CDR2 LQKENI come from the germline V gene. Sequencing was carried out using peripheral blood. The clonotype comes from a man aged 60 to 75 with COVID-19, enrolled during active disease. This chain uses TRBV18 with TRBJ2-7; D unresolved. CDR3 coding DNA: TGTGCCAGCTCACCAGACACCGAGCAGTACTTC. This gives the protein CASSPDTEQYF.